Following are 25 T cell receptor beta chains from one sample sequenced in a study of spatial heterogeneity in lung cancer. As for time point: sample taken at primary tumor resection. Study outcomes and limitations: Tumor mutation counts were tracked by expanded intratumoral alpha and beta TCR counts.

No antigens are known for them. TCRdb used MiXCR to reprocess the 5' RACE reads, holding one entry per CDR3 protein. The sample lists several thousand distinct CDR3 sequences; roughly an eighth were seen once. The starting material was lung tumor tissue, obtained at surgery. These receptors were collected from a male donor with early-stage non-small cell lung cancer.

A remark on this clonotype: This beta chain appears as a stray read in a library generated for alpha chains; its size is not informative. The rearrangement links TRBV5-1 to TRBJ2-3; no reliable D call. Trimming pared 5 bases from V and 2 bases from J, leaving 3 bases between. Germline values: CDR1 SGHRS, CDR2 YFSETQ. The CDR3 consists of 11 residues. In DNA form, the CDR3 reads TGCGCCAGCAGGACCACAGATACGCAGTATTTT. Translation: CASRTTDTQYF.

This clonotype was counted ten times or more. This beta chain represents an off-target read in a library built for alpha chains; its size is of limited meaning. The CDR3 nucleotides read TGCAGTGCTAGAGATCGTACTAGCGGGTCCTCCACGCAGTATTTT. Its protein is CSARDRTSGSSTQYF. The V and J genes are TRBV20-1 and TRBJ2-3; 9 bases align to TRBD2. J gave up 9 bases and V 0 bases, and 10 bases lay outside the gene matches. The CDR3 is made up of 15 amino acids. The V gene's germline CDR1 is DFQATT and CDR2 SNEGSKA (reference sequence).

In the case of this clonotype: This beta chain is off target for a library built for alpha chains, so its abundance means little. V is TRBV20-1 and J is TRBJ2-5; 9 positions agree with TRBD1. The germline CDR1 and CDR2 sequences are DFQATT and SNEGSKA (reference sequence). Trimming removed 0 bases from V and 4 bases from J; junction bases left unmatched: 9. The CDR3 runs to 16 residues. Written as DNA, the CDR3 is TGCAGTGCTAGAGATGACGGGACAGGGAATCTAGAGACCCAGTACTTC. Translation gives CSARDDGTGNLETQYF.

This clonotype is classed as medium-sized. The library was prepared for alpha chains; this beta chain is a stray read, so its frequency means little. The rearrangement uses TRBV2 and TRBJ2-2; 8 bases match TRBD1. Germline values: CDR1 SNHLY, CDR2 FYNNEI. The CDR3 has 14 residues. Trimming cost V 10 bases and J 4 bases; bases outside gene matches: 8. The CDR3 nucleotides are TGTGCCAATCAGCGAACAGGGGGCACCGGGGAGCTGTTTTTT. Translated: CANQRTGGTGELFF.

This clonotype has at least ten counts. Because the library targeted alpha chains, this beta chain is an off-target read whose size means little. The chain has TRBV2 and TRBJ1-4; D gene ambiguous. Trimming shortened V by 4 bases and J by 7 bases, and 7 bases separated the two germline ends. There are 12 residues in the CDR3. Germline CDR1 reads SNHLY; CDR2 reads FYNNEI. The CDR3 nucleotides read TGTGCCAGCAGTGGGGTCGGTGAAAAACTGTTTTTT. This codes for CASSGVGEKLFF.

This clonotype was observed many times. This beta chain represents an off-target read in a library built for alpha chains; its size is of limited meaning. The chain has TRBV20-1 and TRBJ2-1, with TRBD2 identical over 9 bases. After removal of 4 bases from V and 8 bases from J, the junction contained 9 bases not matched to a gene. The CDR3 is made up of 14 amino acids. The germline V gene encodes CDR1 DFQATT and CDR2 SNEGSKA (reference sequence). The CDR3 is CSAKGTSSLHEQFF. CDR3 nucleotide sequence: TGCAGTGCTAAAGGGACTAGCTCTCTCCATGAGCAGTTCTTC.

This clonotype is labeled as medium-sized. The library was prepared for alpha chains; this beta chain is a stray read, so its frequency means little. The chain combines TRBV5-1 with TRBJ2-7; D unclear. The CDR3 is 13 residues long. The V end lost 0 bases, the J end lost 2 bases, and 6 bases lay between the germline ends. CDR1 SGHRS and CDR2 YFSETQ come from the germline V gene. CDR3: CASSLASPYEQYF. The DNA of the CDR3 is TGCGCCAGCAGCTTGGCCAGCCCCTACGAGCAGTACTTC.

Turning to this clonotype: The library was prepared for alpha chains; this beta chain is a stray read, so its frequency means little. The V gene is TRBV5-1, the J gene TRBJ1-2; 9 positions agree with TRBD1. CDR3 length: 14 amino acids. With 0 bases clipped from V and 4 bases from J, the junction kept 1 base outside the gene matches. The germline CDR1 and CDR2 sequences are SGHRS and YFSETQ. In nucleotides, the CDR3 is TGCGCCAGCAGCTTGGGGGACAGGGCCTATGGCTACACCTTC. Protein sequence: CASSLGDRAYGYTF.

Remarks on this clonotype: Because this beta chain is a stray read in a library intended to capture alpha chains, its abundance should not be given much weight. The genes are TRBV7-2 and TRBJ1-4, with D hard to call. The germline gives CDR1 SGHTA, CDR2 FQGNSA. V lost 6 bases, J lost 8 bases, and 10 bases lay in between. The CDR3 totals 12 residues. CDR3: CASSFASEKLFF. DNA of the CDR3: TGTGCCAGCAGTTTTGCCTCGGAAAAACTGTTTTTT.

This clonotype came up many times. This beta chain is off target for a library built for alpha chains, so its abundance means little. The chain employs TRBV28 and TRBJ1-5; D unresolved. V lost 4 bases to trimming and J lost 1 base, with 14 bases between them. Germline CDR1 reads MDHEN; CDR2 reads SYDVKM. This CDR3 comprises 16 residues. The CDR3 region has the DNA TGTGCCAGCAGTTCCCAAACTTCCCGAAGCAATCAGCCCCAGCATTTT. Residues: CASSSQTSRSNQPQHF.

This clonotype showed up many times. Little can be read into the size of this beta chain, an off-target read in a library designed for alpha chains. V is TRBV7-8 and J is TRBJ2-7, with TRBD2 identical over 7 bases. V trimming: 4 bases; J trimming: 5 bases; junction bases outside the gene matches: 5. Germline CDR1 SGHVS, CDR2 FQNEAQ. The CDR3 contains 13 residues. Here the CDR3 reads CASSSGLGDEQYF. In nucleotides, the CDR3 is TGTGCCAGCAGCTCCGGACTAGGTGACGAGCAGTACTTC.

This clonotype has ten or more counts. This beta chain appears as a stray read in a library generated for alpha chains; its size is not informative. The rearrangement links TRBV11-2 to TRBJ1-4; no reliable D call. Germline CDR1 and CDR2: SGHAT and FQNNGV. V lost 1 base, J lost 0 bases, and 12 bases lay in between. The CDR3 spans 17 residues. This chain's CDR3 is CASSLVGSITTNEKLFF. The CDR3 DNA sequence: TGTGCCAGCAGCTTAGTGGGGAGCATTACAACTAATGAAAAACTGTTTTTT.

This clonotype is medium-sized within its sample. With the library built for alpha chains, this beta chain is off target and its frequency is not meaningful. This CDR3 is CASSSEINYGYTF. In DNA, the CDR3 is TGTGCCAGCAGCTCAGAAATTAACTATGGCTACACCTTC. The chain has TRBV7-9 and TRBJ1-2; D ambiguous. The V and J ends lost 4 bases and 1 base respectively, with 7 bases between them. From germline, CDR1 is SEHNR and CDR2 FQNEAQ (reference sequence). CDR3 length equals 13 residues.

Many counts were recorded for this clonotype. The library was built for alpha chains, so this beta chain is an off-target read and its size means little. V and J are TRBV6-1 and TRBJ2-1, with unresolved D. V lost 1 base and J lost 9, with 7 bases in between. The CDR3 is made up of 12 amino acids. The germline V gene has CDR1 MNHNS and CDR2 SASEGT. The CDR3 nucleotides are TGTGCCAGCAGTGAAGGATGGAGTGAGCAGTTCTTC. Encoded protein: CASSEGWSEQFF.

This clonotype was found many times. Within a library made for alpha chains, this beta chain is off target, and its count is uninformative. The CDR3 nucleotides read TGTGCCAGCACCCAAGCCTACGAGCAGTACTTC. Its protein is CASTQAYEQYF. This chain uses TRBV6-2 or TRBV6-3 with TRBJ2-7, with D uncertain. Trimming took off 7 bases at V and 2 bases at J, with 6 bases between the two ends. The CDR3 runs to 11 residues. The germline V gene encodes CDR1 MNHEY and CDR2 SVGEGT.

There are many counts of this clonotype. Because the library targeted alpha chains, this beta chain is an off-target read whose size means little. This rearrangement joins TRBV29-1 to TRBJ2-7; 7 bases are shared with TRBD1. The CDR3 sequence is 15 residues long. J gave up 3 bases and V 6 bases, and 14 bases lay outside the gene matches. Per germline, CDR1 SQVTM and CDR2 ANQGSEA. The CDR3 is CSVQGQRRPIYEQYF. For the CDR3, the DNA is TGCAGCGTGCAGGGACAGCGACGCCCAATCTACGAGCAGTACTTC.

Points on this clonotype: This beta chain is off target for a library built for alpha chains, so its abundance means little. This chain joins TRBV5-6 and TRBJ1-1; D not certain. Germline V CDR1 and CDR2: SGHDT, YYEEEE. This CDR3 contains 13 residues. Trimming left V 0 bases short and J 7 bases short, with 10 bases between. CDR3 in DNA: TGTGCCAGCAGCTTGGCCCGCGGGAATGAAGCTTTCTTT. Translation gives CASSLARGNEAFF.

At least ten counts were recorded for this clonotype. A library made for alpha chains picked up this beta chain off target, so its size means little. The chain combines TRBV14 with TRBJ1-1; no firm D call. Trimming stripped 3 bases from V and 1 base from J, with 9 bases between. Per the germline V gene, CDR1 is SGHDN and CDR2 is FVKESK. CDR3 size: 14 residues. This CDR3 is CASSHRVRNTEAFF. As DNA, the CDR3 is TGTGCCAGCAGCCACAGAGTTAGGAACACTGAAGCTTTCTTT.

This clonotype was seen at least ten times. This beta chain represents an off-target read in a library built for alpha chains; its size is of limited meaning. The V call is TRBV13, the J call TRBJ2-1, with 7 positions matching TRBD2. The CDR3 consists of 18 residues. The germline V gene encodes CDR1 PRHDT and CDR2 FYEKMQ (reference sequence). Losses at the gene ends were 0 bases for V and 2 bases for J; bases not matched to a gene: 10. The CDR3 region is CASSLGTRDYPTYNEQFF. In nucleotides, the CDR3 is TGTGCCAGCAGCTTAGGCACAAGGGACTACCCAACCTACAATGAGCAGTTCTTC.

In its sample, this clonotype was seen many times. Found in a library prepared for alpha chains, this beta chain is an off-target read, and its abundance has little meaning. The V gene is TRBV5-1, the J gene TRBJ2-6, with 13 bases identical to TRBD2. Trimming removed 7 bases from V and 2 bases from J; junction bases left unmatched: 9. Germline lookup yields CDR1 SGHRS and CDR2 YFSETQ. This CDR3 is built from 18 residues. The CDR3 nucleotides read TGCGCCAGCGGCCCCGGACTAGCGGGAGCCGCTGGGGCCAACGTCCTGACTTTC. Its protein product is CASGPGLAGAAGANVLTF.

At least ten counts were recorded for this clonotype. A library made for alpha chains picked up this beta chain off target, so its size means little. The rearrangement joins TRBV12-3 or TRBV12-4 to TRBJ2-3, with 7 positions matching TRBD2. The junction had 5 bases not matched to a gene; V was cut back by 0 bases and J by 2 bases. The CDR3 extends over 16 amino acids. CDR3 protein: CASSLASRDYTDTQYF. The CDR3 DNA is TGTGCCAGCAGTTTAGCCTCCCGGGACTACACAGATACGCAGTATTTT.

This clonotype was seen ten or more times. Since the library was made to target alpha chains, this beta chain is a stray read and its abundance is not meaningful. The CDR3 spells CASSRTGLSNQPQHF. CDR3 sequence (DNA): TGTGCCAGCAGCCGGACAGGGCTTAGCAATCAGCCCCAGCATTTT. The chain has TRBV12-3 or TRBV12-4 and TRBJ1-5; 8 nucleotides line up with TRBD1. The CDR3 has 15 amino acids. Losses at the gene ends were 6 bases for V and 0 bases for J; bases not matched to a gene: 4.

Concerning this clonotype itself: This beta chain is an off-target read within a library intended for alpha chains, so its frequency means little. J is TRBJ2-7 and V is TRBV10-3, with D maybe TRBD1 (7 bases). V was trimmed by 7 bases and J by 3 bases, leaving 13 bases between them. CDR1 and CDR2 (germline): ENHRY, SYGVKD. CDR3 length equals 13 residues. CDR3 amino acids: CAITPQGGYEQYF. Here the CDR3 DNA reads TGTGCCATCACCCCTCAGGGGGGCTACGAGCAGTACTTC.

There are many counts of this clonotype. This beta chain lies outside the target of a library built for alpha chains; its clone size means little. The chain couples TRBV20-1 to TRBJ1-1; D uncertain. The CDR3 has 14 residues. V lost 4 bases, J lost 0 bases, and 12 bases lay in between. Germline loops: CDR1 DFQATT, CDR2 SNEGSKA (reference sequence). The CDR3 loop reads CSAKPGRMNTEAFF. CDR3 nucleotides: TGCAGTGCTAAGCCCGGACGGATGAACACTGAAGCTTTCTTT.

This clonotype is medium-sized (0.01 to 0.1%) by share. This beta chain was picked up by a library intended for alpha chains and is off target, so its count carries little meaning. The chain combines TRBV27 with TRBJ2-1; D possibly corresponds to TRBD1 (6 bases). In germline, CDR1 is MNHEY, CDR2 SMNVEV (reference sequence). This CDR3 is built from 17 residues. V was shortened by 5 bases and J by 7 bases, with 24 bases between the two germline ends. The CDR3 sequence: CASSPIQGLRATNEQFF. The CDR3 DNA reads TGTGCCAGCAGTCCAATTCAGGGGCTCCGTGCTACAAATGAGCAGTTCTTC.